A selection of T cell receptor beta chains follows, all from one sample in a study of shared clonotypes between healthy human individuals. Clones were sequenced by immunoSEQ multiplex PCR, and TCRdb holds only the in-frame ones, with some missing. Seen here are 2,500,000 or so clones, approximately 90% observed once, and the top ten hold more than 0.35%. Sequencing was done on a sample of naive CD4+ T cells from PBMCs. These TCRs come from a man between 18 and 35 years old in good health. Some clones in this sample may be carry-over from other donors' samples. The conserved cysteine and the conserved F or W are not part of the CDR3 here. Fields, in order: V gene, J gene, D gene, CDR3 protein. The D gene is left open where the match is weak.

V: TRBV7-9; J: TRBJ1-1; D: TRBD1; CDR3: ASSLRQGSSRANTEAF
V: TRBV5-1; J: TRBJ1-2; D: TRBD1; CDR3: ASSLDRDLLRGYT
V: TRBV7-2; J: TRBJ2-7; D: TRBD1; CDR3: ASSRTGTGGSYEQY
V: TRBV4-3; J: TRBJ2-2; D: .; CDR3: ASSQGQSTGELF
V: TRBV7-9; J: TRBJ1-5; D: .; CDR3: ASRKPAQPQH
V: TRBV5-1; J: TRBJ2-2; D: TRBD2; CDR3: ASSQDRDLGSGRAGGELF
V: TRBV28; J: TRBJ2-7; D: .; CDR3: ASSLGHYEQY
V: TRBV28; J: TRBJ1-1; D: .; CDR3: ASSLNSRLNTEAF
V: TRBV6-1; J: TRBJ1-1; D: .; CDR3: ASSGGDSTWNTEAF
V: TRBV6-5; J: TRBJ2-1; D: TRBD2; CDR3: ASRGTSGRVNEQF
V: TRBV5-4; J: TRBJ2-3; D: .; CDR3: ASRTTRSWMSTDTQY
V: TRBV11-2; J: TRBJ2-7; D: .; CDR3: ASSSAGTPTLEQY
V: TRBV5-1; J: TRBJ2-2; D: TRBD1; CDR3: ASTKLLDRGDTGELF
V: TRBV28; J: TRBJ2-1; D: TRBD2; CDR3: ASSSPGLAGAITYNEQF
V: TRBV9; J: TRBJ2-1; D: TRBD2; CDR3: ASSVGDYYNEQF
V: TRBV25-1; J: TRBJ1-2; D: TRBD1; CDR3: ATSDRDYGYT
V: TRBV5-6; J: TRBJ2-3; D: .; CDR3: ASSRGGGTDTQY
V: TRBV7-3; J: TRBJ2-1; D: TRBD2; CDR3: ASSLGLSGYNEQF
V: TRBV5-1; J: TRBJ2-7; D: TRBD1; CDR3: ASSVRDRGPEQY
V: TRBV28; J: TRBJ2-7; D: TRBD2; CDR3: ASSLTSGDGQY
V: TRBV27; J: TRBJ2-1; D: .; CDR3: ASSPGQGLAGGSNEQF
V: TRBV6-1; J: TRBJ1-1; D: .; CDR3: ASSETLWDTEAF
V: TRBV18; J: TRBJ1-1; D: .; CDR3: ASSPPGGTEAF
V: TRBV5-1; J: TRBJ1-6; D: .; CDR3: ASSLKHPSDYNSPLH
V: TRBV28; J: TRBJ2-3; D: TRBD2; CDR3: ASSRSGTITDTQY
V: TRBV18; J: TRBJ2-5; D: .; CDR3: ASSRMEGEAVDWY
V: TRBV28; J: TRBJ1-3; D: TRBD1; CDR3: ASSPGGSGNTIY
V: TRBV5-1; J: TRBJ1-1; D: TRBD1; CDR3: ASSSIGQAQNTEAF
V: TRBV30; J: TRBJ2-1; D: .; CDR3: AWSVTVGVDEQF